This T cell receptor (beta chain) was sequenced for a study of technical replicates of blood from a handful of donors. Clones were read by immunoSEQ multiplex PCR, and TCRdb kept only the in-frame ones, dropping some. The profile covers around 68,000 clones, with less than 98% appearing a single time and about 0.31% taken by the ten largest. Per the germline V gene, CDR1 is SGHRS and CDR2 is YFSETQ. The V gene end was trimmed by 3 bases and the J gene end by 6 bases; junction bases not matched to a gene: 4. The CDR3 covers 16 residues. The chain joins TRBV5-1 to TRBJ2-1; TRBD2 agrees at 15 bases. Sequences were obtained from T cells isolated from PBMCs. This receptor was taken from a human donor in good health. The CDR3: CASSWTSGRAGNEQFF. The CDR3 DNA reads TGCGCCAGCAGCTGGACTAGCGGGAGGGCCGGCAATGAGCAGTTCTTC.